These 17 T cell receptor beta chains originate from one sample sequenced in a study of T cell responses to AZD1222 COVID-19 vaccine. Data came from immunoSEQ multiplex PCR; TCRdb stores just in-frame clones and leaves some out. The sample shows approximately 150,000 clones, roughly nine tenths of them seen only once. The source was peripheral blood, collected on day 0 of AZD1222 vaccination. The receptors stem from an adult in good health.

The chain employs TRBV29-1 and TRBJ2-4, with 13 bases fitting TRBD2. With V trimmed by 3 bases and J by 4 bases, 6 bases remained unmatched. The CDR3 runs 16 residues. Germline loops: CDR1 SQVTM, CDR2 ANQGSEA. For the CDR3, the DNA is TGCAGCGTTGATTTTAGGGGACTAGCGGGGAAAAACATTCAGTACTTC. Its protein is CSVDFRGLAGKNIQYF. The whole variable domain, remainder taken from reference TRBV29-1 and TRBJ2-4, is SAVISQKPSRDICQRGTSLTIQCQVDSQVTMMFWYRQQPGQSLTLIATANQGSEATYESGFVIDKFPISRPNLTFSTLTVSNMSPEDSSIYLCSVDFRGLAGKNIQYFGAGTRLSVL.

The chain is built from TRBV5-1 and TRBJ2-1; no firm D call. The germline V gene encodes CDR1 SGHRS and CDR2 YFSETQ. The CDR3 totals 13 residues. Trimming pared 4 bases from V and 6 bases from J, leaving 11 bases between. CDR3 coding DNA: TGCGCCAGCAGCCTGGACGACCCCAATGAGCAGTTCTTC. This sequence encodes CASSLDDPNEQFF.

The V gene is TRBV7-9, the J gene TRBJ1-1; TRBD1 matches at 9 bases. V dropped 3 bases and J dropped 4; count of bases not matched to a gene: 3. The CDR3 is 14 amino acids. The V gene's germline CDR1 is SEHNR and CDR2 FQNEAQ (reference sequence). The chain's CDR3 is CASSFSTGGTEAFF. CDR3 nucleotides: TGTGCCAGCAGCTTCTCGACAGGGGGCACTGAAGCTTTCTTT.

The chain combines TRBV6-2 or TRBV6-3 with TRBJ2-7, with 7 positions matching TRBD1. The CDR3 runs 14 residues. CDR1 is MNHEY, CDR2 SVGEGT, per germline. V lost 4 bases and J lost 5; bases outside the gene matches: 8. This chain's CDR3 is CASSSTGFLDEQYF. As DNA, the CDR3 is TGTGCCAGCAGTTCGACAGGGTTTCTCGACGAGCAGTACTTC.

This chain joins TRBV5-8 and TRBJ1-5; 9 positions match TRBD1. CDR3 length equals 16 residues. Looked up from germline, CDR1 is SGHTS and CDR2 is YDEGEE. The V and J ends lost 5 bases and 2 bases, in that order; junction bases with no gene match: 8. The CDR3 DNA reads TGTGCCAGCAGGACCGGGACAGGGATCCGCAATCAGCCCCAGCATTTT. Its translation: CASRTGTGIRNQPQHF.

This chain joins TRBV11-3 and TRBJ2-3, with D perhaps given as TRBD1 or TRBD2 (5 bases each). The V and J ends lost 1 base and 4 bases respectively, with 9 bases between them. Germline values: CDR1 SGHNT, CDR2 YENEEA. The CDR3 spans 14 residues. CDR3 region: CASSLVQGADTQYF. CDR3 in DNA: TGTGCCAGCAGCTTAGTCCAGGGAGCAGATACGCAGTATTTT.

This sequence joins TRBV7-6 and TRBJ1-2, with D possibly TRBD1 on 5 matching bases. The CDR3 is made up of 18 amino acids. The germline V and J ends were trimmed by 5 bases and 0 bases, with 22 bases remaining between them. The germline V gene has CDR1 SGHVS and CDR2 FNYEAQ. In DNA form, the CDR3 reads TGTGCCAGCAGCCCCCGTTGGGGCGGAACTGCTGCTAACTATGGCTACACCTTC. Translating gives CASSPRWGGTAANYGYTF. The full variable domain, rest sourced from reference TRBV7-6 and TRBJ1-2, is GAGVSQSPRYKVTKRGQDVALRCDPISGHVSLYWYRQALGQGPEFLTYFNYEAQQDKSGLPNDRFSAERPEGSISTLTIQRTEQRDSAMYRCASSPRWGGTAANYGYTFGSGTRLTVV.

This sequence joins TRBV5-1 and TRBJ2-7; D is ambiguous. Germline V gene lookup returns CDR1 SGHRS and CDR2 YFSETQ. The CDR3 runs to 14 residues. Trimming left V 1 base short and J 1 base short, with 9 bases between. The CDR3 sequence: CASSLLGRSYEQYF. The CDR3 DNA is TGCGCCAGCAGCTTGCTTGGGCGATCCTACGAGCAGTACTTC.

The rearrangement links TRBV15 to TRBJ2-2; TRBD1 is a possible D gene (6 bases). V was shortened by 2 bases and J by 6 bases, with 10 bases between the two germline ends. The V gene's germline CDR1 is LNHNV and CDR2 YYDKDF (reference sequence). The CDR3 totals 14 residues. The CDR3 nucleotides read TGTGCCACCAGCAGACGAACAGGGCCCGGGGAGCTGTTTTTT. This encodes CATSRRTGPGELFF.

This clone has only one observation. J is TRBJ1-2 and V is TRBV30; no definite D call. The germline gives CDR1 GTSNPN, CDR2 SVGIG (reference sequence). V was shortened by 5 bases and J by 2 bases, with 15 bases between the two germline ends. CDR3 length: 14 amino acids. This chain's CDR3 is CAWHKASFNYGYTF. As DNA, the CDR3 is TGTGCCTGGCATAAAGCGTCCTTCAACTATGGCTACACCTTC.

The chain combines TRBV28 with TRBJ2-5; 7 bases are a match to TRBD2. This CDR3 region has 14 residues. Unmatched junction bases numbered 13, after V lost 10 bases and J lost 5 bases. Germline V gene sequence: CDR1 MDHEN, CDR2 SYDVKM. The CDR3 here is CATLGGRVGETQYF. CDR3 sequence (DNA): TGTGCCACCCTCGGCGGGAGAGTCGGGGAGACCCAGTACTTC.

This rearrangement joins TRBV24-1 to TRBJ2-1; D is perhaps TRBD2 (6 bases). CDR1 and CDR2 (germline): KGHDR, SFDVKD. Trimming left V 7 bases short and J 9 bases short, with 21 bases between. The CDR3 sequence is 15 residues long. The DNA for the CDR3 is TGTGCCACCAGACGAGGAGACTCGCGGGAAGCTGAGCAGTTCTTC. This translates into CATRRGDSREAEQFF.

This chain uses TRBV28 with TRBJ1-2, with D perhaps TRBD1 (5 bases). V was clipped by 2 bases and J by 4 bases, with 17 bases between them. Per the germline V gene, CDR1 is MDHEN and CDR2 is SYDVKM. This CDR3 is 16 amino acids long. CDR3 in amino acids: CASSLPDSPYAYGYTF. CDR3 DNA sequence: TGTGCCAGCAGTTTACCTGACAGTCCCTACGCCTATGGCTACACCTTC.

This clone turned up a few times. The gene calls are TRBV6-1 and TRBJ2-1, with TRBD2 identical over 10 bases. CDR1 MNHNS and CDR2 SASEGT come from the germline V gene. The CDR3 contains 15 residues. Germline trimming cut 2 bases from V and 5 bases from J; bases unmatched to any gene: 3. CDR3 protein: CASSEIAGGHNEQFF. CDR3 sequence (DNA): TGTGCCAGCAGTGAAATAGCGGGAGGCCACAATGAGCAGTTCTTC.

The V call is TRBV2, the J call TRBJ2-5; 8 bases are a match to TRBD2. The J segment lost 5 bases and the V segment lost 7 bases, leaving 12 bases of the junction unmatched. The germline V gene encodes CDR1 SNHLY and CDR2 FYNNEI. There are 15 residues in the CDR3. The CDR3 sequence: CASKEREWGLETQYF. CDR3 DNA sequence: TGTGCCAGCAAAGAGCGGGAGTGGGGATTGGAGACCCAGTACTTC.

A remark on this clone: Other DNA variants within this sample encode the same CDR3. This chain connects TRBV12-3 or TRBV12-4 to TRBJ1-6; no firm D call. CDR3 length equals 12 residues. V was trimmed by 6 bases and J by 5 bases, leaving 5 bases between them. CDR3 loop: CASSLNNSPLHF. CDR3 coding DNA: TGTGCCAGCAGCCTTAATAATTCACCCCTCCACTTT.

The V gene is TRBV3-1 (or the pseudogene TRBV3-2), the J gene TRBJ1-2; D call uncertain. With 4 bases removed from V and 4 bases from J, the gap between germline ends came to 13 bases. The CDR3 spans 14 residues. Germline values: CDR1 LGHDT, CDR2 YNNKEL (reference sequence). The CDR3 DNA sequence: TGTGCCAGCAGCCCAAACCCCTACGGCTATGGCTACACCTTC. Amino acids: CASSPNPYGYGYTF.